This T cell receptor (beta chain) was sequenced in a study of T cells expressing NK-cell markers (dated by TCRdb to about 2020). For context, the study as a whole: Eight or nine donors provided sorted CD3+CD56+NKG2C+, CD3+CD56+NKG2C- and CD3+CD56-NKG2C+ T-cell subsets, whose TCR beta-chain repertoires were profiled. Among the eight sequenced donors, seven were HCMV-seropositive and one was HCMV-seronegative. The study sequenced eight donors, all healthy volunteers chosen at random: three men and five women. Illumina HiSeq 2000/2500, MiSeq or NextSeq was used to sequence libraries as 2 x 150 bp reads. Paper-wide results and their limitations: Whether the expanded NKG2C-expressing T cell clones were specific for HCMV antigens remained unclear. In several donors, the dominant CD3+CD56+NKG2C+ clonotypes were among the top 10 CD8+ clonotypes and accounted for roughly 1.0-8% of CD8+ T cells. Those dominant clonotypes were again the most abundant among CD3+CD56-NKG2C+ cells in a few donors, at 28.3-60.1%.

As regards this clonotype: Its antigen is not yet known.

CDR1 SGDLS and CDR2 YYNGEE are derived from the germline V gene. Counted from cysteine to phenylalanine, this CDR3 has 15 amino acids. DNA was not recorded. To determine HCMV serostatus, a commercial ELISA kit was used to detect HCMV-specific IgG in serum. Peripheral blood mononuclear cells were isolated from blood by Ficoll density gradient centrifugation. These reads were obtained on an Illumina HiSeq 2000. TCR beta cDNA libraries were prepared using 5'RACE template switching, which introduced a universal primer site and unique molecular identifiers. cDNA synthesis was primed from the TCR beta constant segment and was followed by two successive PCR amplification steps. The original pipeline was this. Reads were demultiplexed and grouped by UMI with MIGEC, and clonotypes were assembled and quantified with MiTCR. To exclude erroneous sequences, any TCR cDNA sequence not supported by at least two reads was discarded. The tcR package was used for downstream repertoire analysis, with clonotypes matched between fractions based on CDR3 nucleotide sequence plus V segment. VDJmatch was used to annotate antigen specificity against VDJdb, with one amino acid substitution in CDR3 allowed. TCRdb reprocessed the raw reads; every CDR3 protein sequence is a single record, and DNA is not supplied. The V and J calls, along with clone size, are taken from TCRdb and not from the paper's own processing. This specimen's table enumerates roughly 390,000 distinct CDR3 sequences. The ten biggest clones cover around 5% of the sample.

The chain is made from TRBV9 and TRBJ1-4; the D call of TRBD1 rests on TCRdb alone, since no DNA is present to check it. The sequenced material came from blood T cells: a sorted CD56 or NKG2C T cell subset, CD4+ or CD8+ T cells, or bulk PBMC T cells (not recorded which). The clonotype comes from a man aged 18-70 years in good health. CDR3 region: CASSVGGQGSGKLFF.